This TCR beta chain derives from a study of blood T cell repertoires in COVID-19. The V segment lost 7 bases and the J segment 5 bases; nucleotides outside the gene matches: 13. This CDR3 spans 15 amino acids. CDR1 and CDR2 from the germline V gene are MNHEY and SVGAGI. The table came from immunoSEQ multiplex PCR; TCRdb's copy has only in-frame clones and leaves some out. The table lists 35,000 to 45,000 clones, around 85% of them singletons, with roughly 18% in the top ten. This TCR was sampled from a man between 70 and 80 years old with acute or convalescent COVID-19. The V gene is TRBV6-5, the J gene TRBJ2-5; 7 bases align to TRBD2. The sequenced sample consisted of peripheral blood. The CDR3 protein is CASTPGLRPLETQYF. The CDR3 DNA reads as TGTGCCAGCACCCCGGGACTACGACCCTTGGAGACCCAGTACTTC.